The present TCR beta chain was sequenced within a study of Ad26.COV2.S vaccination and SARS-CoV-2 variants. Whole-study context: Donor participated within the Ad26.COV2.S arm of the COV1001 trial. Ad26.COV2.S shots went into the muscle once or twice, 56 days apart. Broader study findings: Spike-specific responses of CD8+ and CD4+ T cells were reported to display substantial breadth after vaccination. Analytic work on TCR breadth and depth might have understated the full extent of total T cell responses.

About this clone itself: Its cognate antigen is unknown.

CDR1 is SGHNT, CDR2 YYREEE, per germline (reference sequence). V shed 7 bases, J shed 0 bases, and the junction held 11 bases outside the gene matches. This CDR3 has 16 amino acids. Treatment noted: about 20 received Ad26.COV2.S at low or high dose, single or two shots; five or six received placebo; per-sample allocation not given. The samples date from day 63 after the first vaccine or placebo injection. TCRdb's copy holds only in-frame clones and misses some; the assay was immunoSEQ multiplex PCR. The sample includes about 320,000 clones, about 82% of them seen just once. The chain is built from TRBV5-4 and TRBJ1-2; 8 bases align to TRBD1. Specimen: peripheral blood, collected in a trial of Ad26.COV2.S vaccine versus placebo. The receptor was isolated from a person between 18 and 60 years old who received the Ad26.COV2.S COVID-19 vaccine or a placebo. Written as DNA, the CDR3 is TGTGCCAGCGGTTGGGCAGGGGGCAGTGCTAACTATGGCTACACCTTC. Translation gives CASGWAGGSANYGYTF.